This entry concerns a single T cell receptor (beta chain). Per the authors' pipeline: Amplification of reference gene primers provided the estimated nucleated cell counts. TCRdb's table, derived via immunoSEQ multiplex PCR, lists solely in-frame clones and lacks some. Clonal size and the V and J genes are those of that table, whereas D and trimming came from the DNA. Among roughly 100,000 clones, more than 80% were seen once, and the ten largest hold roughly 4.1%. The data were obtained in a study of blood T cell repertoires in COVID-19. Across the study: The study drew acute and convalescent COVID-19 samples from the United States, Italy and Spain. PBMCs, B-cell-depleted T cells, or T cells provided the cDNA or gDNA that made up the material.

The CDR3 contains 16 residues. The ends were cut back, 3 bases at V and 10 bases at J, with 19 bases in the middle. Germline CDR1 reads LGHNA; CDR2 reads YSLEER. The material sequenced was peripheral blood. This chain uses TRBV4-3 with TRBJ1-6; D might be TRBD1 (6 bases). The sequence was obtained from a human donor in a cohort sampled during active COVID-19. The CDR3 loop is CASSQVPGQRGSPLHF. CDR3 in DNA: TGCGCCAGCAGCCAGGTCCCGGGACAACGAGGCTCACCCCTCCACTTT.